This T cell receptor beta chain was obtained from a study of cytomegalovirus exposure and HLA in healthy donors. Looked up from germline, CDR1 is KGHSH and CDR2 is LQKENI. The CDR3 runs to 14 residues. Trimming took 3 bases from V and 0 from J, leaving 9 bases between them. The PCR made use of 60 Vbeta and 13 Jbeta primers. Here immunoSEQ multiplex PCR was the method, and the copy in TCRdb shows in-frame clones only, minus some. The table shows about 50,000 clones, with roughly 82% occurring only once. Healthy bone marrow donors made up the donors. This clonotype was sampled from a man younger than 45 in good health and CMV-seronegative. The chain recombines TRBV18 with TRBJ2-7; D may be TRBD2 (5 bases). Source material: PBMCs. Here the CDR3 DNA reads TGTGCCAGCTCACCGGGAGACTTCTCCTACGAGCAGTACTTC. Translation gives CASSPGDFSYEQYF.